Presented here are 17 T cell receptor beta chains from one specimen sequenced in a study of identical twins. TCRdb processed the 5' RACE reads anew with MiXCR; each CDR3 protein has one entry. Counted here are about 160,000 distinct CDR3 sequences, under 4.5% occurring once; the ten biggest clones make up 7.5% to 8.5%. Input material: memory T cells sorted from blood. The receptors were gathered from a man between 18 and 35 years old in good health.

V is TRBV20-1 and J is TRBJ2-3; D is possibly TRBD2 (6 bases). CDR3 length: 17 residues. The germline V and J ends were trimmed by 3 bases and 1 base, with 20 bases remaining between them. Germline values: CDR1 DFQATT, CDR2 SNEGSKA (reference sequence). CDR3 DNA sequence: TGCAGTGCTAGGGAGTTTAGCGGCACAGCCCGCACAGATACGCAGTATTTT. Encoded protein: CSAREFSGTARTDTQYF.

This clonotype was seen ten or more times. The chain carries TRBV11-3 and TRBJ2-2; unclear D gene. Germline-derived CDR1 and CDR2 are SGHNT and YENEEA. The CDR3 is 12 residues long. Trimming took off 8 bases at V and 0 bases at J, with 4 bases between the two ends. CDR3: CASVANTGELFF. In DNA form, the CDR3 reads TGTGCCAGCGTGGCGAACACCGGGGAGCTGTTTTTT.

This clonotype was detected ten times or more. This sequence joins TRBV9 and TRBJ1-1, with 9 bases fitting TRBD1. The CDR3 extends over 15 amino acids. Trimming cost V 1 base and J 4 bases; bases outside gene matches: 5. CDR1 is SGDLS, CDR2 YYNGEE, per germline. In DNA, the CDR3 is TGTGCCAGCAGCGTAATACAGGGGGCGCGCACTGAAGCTTTCTTT. Residues: CASSVIQGARTEAFF.

This clonotype was picked up many times. The chain couples TRBV27 to TRBJ2-1; D is possibly TRBD2 (5 bases). Trimming took off 1 base at V and 9 bases at J, with 13 bases between the two ends. Germline V CDR1 and CDR2: MNHEY, SMNVEV (reference sequence). The CDR3 covers 14 residues. In DNA, the CDR3 is TGTGCCAGCAGTTTATACGGGGAATTTAGTGAGCAGTTCTTC. Its translation is CASSLYGEFSEQFF.

At least ten counts were recorded for this clonotype. The V call is TRBV20-1, the J call TRBJ2-1, with TRBD2 matching over 7 bases. The CDR3 is 15 amino acids. J lost 2 bases, V lost 3 bases, and 7 bases had no gene match. Germline-derived CDR1 and CDR2 are DFQATT and SNEGSKA (reference sequence). The CDR3 sequence is CSARVTAGPYNEQFF. CDR3 DNA sequence: TGCAGTGCTAGGGTTACAGCGGGACCCTACAATGAGCAGTTCTTC.

This clonotype has a count of ten or more. The chain recombines TRBV20-1 with TRBJ2-1; D call uncertain. V lost 3 bases and J lost 2, with 11 bases in between. The CDR3 has 14 residues. Germline-derived CDR1 and CDR2 are DFQATT and SNEGSKA (reference sequence). The chain's CDR3 is CSARAGSTYNEQFF. The CDR3 DNA reads TGCAGTGCTAGGGCCGGGTCCACCTACAATGAGCAGTTCTTC.

The sample holds many counts of this clonotype. This chain uses TRBV7-6 with TRBJ1-5, with D unclear. The CDR3 is 13 amino acids. Trimming pared 1 base from V and 5 bases from J, leaving 6 bases between. Germline loops: CDR1 SGHVS, CDR2 FNYEAQ. The CDR3 loop is CASSLGRYQPQHF. The CDR3 DNA reads as TGTGCCAGCAGCTTAGGGCGTTATCAGCCCCAGCATTTT.

V and J are TRBV7-2 and TRBJ2-1, with TRBD2 matching over 7 bases. CDR3 length equals 16 residues. CDR1 is SGHTA, CDR2 FQGNSA, per germline. V shed 0 bases and J 3 bases; nucleotides not matched to a gene: 5. The CDR3 loop reads CASSLAASGVYNEQFF. In DNA form, the CDR3 reads TGTGCCAGCAGCTTAGCGGCTAGCGGAGTCTACAATGAGCAGTTCTTC.

There are many counts of this clonotype. The gene calls are TRBV5-6 and TRBJ2-5; TRBD2 agrees at 7 bases. The junction had 11 bases not matched to a gene; V was cut back by 4 bases and J by 5 bases. CDR1 SGHDT and CDR2 YYEEEE come from the germline V gene. The length of the CDR3 is 15 residues. The CDR3 bases are TGTGCCAGCAGCGGATCGTTCGTGGGAGGGGAGACCCAGTACTTC. This codes for CASSGSFVGGETQYF. The full variable domain, with the rest looked up from reference TRBV5-6 and TRBJ2-5, is DAGVTQSPTHLIKTRGQQVTLRCSPKSGHDTVSWYQQALGQGPQFIFQYYEEEERQRGNFPDRFSGHQFPNYSSELNVNALLLGDSALYLCASSGSFVGGETQYFGPGTRLLVL.

This clonotype has at least ten counts. V and J are TRBV4-3 and TRBJ2-1; D gene ambiguous. Trimming removed 1 base from V and 3 bases from J, with 10 bases in between. The CDR3 consists of 15 residues. Germline CDR1 and CDR2: LGHNA and YSLEER. The CDR3 loop is CASSQGLTFYNEQFF. CDR3 nucleotides: TGCGCCAGCAGCCAAGGACTGACCTTCTACAATGAGCAGTTCTTC.

This clonotype was seen at least ten times. This chain links TRBV5-1 with TRBJ2-7; 7 nucleotides match TRBD2. The CDR3 sequence is 16 residues long. CDR1 is SGHRS and CDR2 is YFSETQ in the germline V gene. Trimming removed 2 bases from V and 4 bases from J; junction bases left unmatched: 12. This CDR3 is CASSFVVAGVVYEQYF. CDR3 sequence (DNA): TGCGCCAGCAGCTTTGTAGTGGCGGGGGTGGTTTACGAGCAGTACTTC.

This clonotype was observed many times. This chain uses TRBV20-1 with TRBJ2-1, with 14 bases aligning to TRBD2. This CDR3 has 17 residues. The V segment lost 3 bases and the J segment 2 bases; nucleotides outside the gene matches: 6. CDR1 DFQATT and CDR2 SNEGSKA come from the germline V gene (reference sequence). The CDR3, as DNA: TGCAGTGCTAGGGGGGGACTAGCGGGAGTGGCCTACAATGAGCAGTTCTTC. It codes for CSARGGLAGVAYNEQFF.

There are many counts of this clonotype. The chain employs TRBV5-1 and TRBJ2-2; TRBD2 agrees at 10 bases. Germline V gives CDR1 SGHRS, CDR2 YFSETQ. V shed 0 bases, J shed 2 bases, and the junction held 4 bases outside the gene matches. The CDR3 runs 17 residues. The CDR3 region is CASSLVSSGRNTGELFF. DNA of the CDR3: TGCGCCAGCAGCTTGGTTTCTAGCGGGAGAAACACCGGGGAGCTGTTTTTT.

V is TRBV3-1 and J is TRBJ2-3; 8 bases are a match to TRBD1. CDR3 size: 16 residues. Germline assignment: CDR1 LGHDT and CDR2 YNNKEL (reference sequence). Germline trimming cut 4 bases from V and 5 bases from J; bases unmatched to any gene: 11. The CDR3 spells CASSLSRGQGKDTQYF. DNA of the CDR3: TGTGCCAGCAGCCTATCTCGTGGACAGGGTAAAGATACGCAGTATTTT.

The rearrangement joins TRBV7-9 to TRBJ2-5, with D possibly being TRBD1 (6 bases). Germline values: CDR1 SEHNR, CDR2 FQNEAQ (reference sequence). This CDR3 is 13 amino acids long. Trimming took 5 bases from V and 5 from J, leaving 12 bases between them. The CDR3, as DNA: TGTGCCAGCAGCGAACAGGGTCCGGAGACCCAGTACTTC. Its protein is CASSEQGPETQYF.

This clonotype was seen repeatedly, ten times or more. V usage is TRBV5-1 and J usage is TRBJ2-4, with D perhaps matching TRBD1 or TRBD2 (5 bases each). V was clipped by 4 bases and J by 1 base, with 21 bases between them. CDR1 and CDR2 from the germline V gene are SGHRS and YFSETQ. The CDR3 extends over 18 amino acids. CDR3 DNA: TGCGCCAGCAGCCCCGGAGTAGGGAGTAGGGGCGCCAAAAACATTCAGTACTTC. Translated, it gives CASSPGVGSRGAKNIQYF.

In this sample, this clonotype turned up many times. The rearrangement links TRBV7-9 to TRBJ2-5; tentative D call: TRBD1 (5 bases). The CDR3 is 16 residues long. Germline values: CDR1 SEHNR, CDR2 FQNEAQ (reference sequence). The V end was cut by 0 bases, the J end by 1 base, with 12 bases between. The CDR3 loop is CASSLAGRAVQETQYF. For the CDR3, the DNA is TGTGCCAGCAGCTTAGCAGGCAGGGCGGTCCAAGAGACCCAGTACTTC.